The 4 T cell receptor beta chains presented below share a single source sample, sequenced in a study of blood T cell repertoires in COVID-19. Some clones are missing from TCRdb's copy, which holds only in-frame ones; the method was immunoSEQ multiplex PCR. The sample includes around 470,000 clones, roughly 89% of them seen just once. The sample consisted of peripheral blood. Every receptor here comes from a man between 18 and 29 years old with COVID-19, enrolled during active disease.

A single count supports this clone. V usage is TRBV24-1 and J usage is TRBJ2-7, with 9 bases identical to TRBD1. CDR1 is KGHDR, CDR2 SFDVKD, per germline. With 1 base clipped from V and 3 bases from J, the junction kept 6 bases outside the gene matches. This CDR3 contains 16 residues. CDR3 residues: CATSDFPRDRDYEQYF. The CDR3 DNA is TGTGCCACCAGTGATTTCCCCCGGGACAGGGACTACGAGCAGTACTTC.

The rearrangement uses TRBV18 and TRBJ1-2, with D possibly being TRBD1 (6 bases). The CDR3 sequence is 14 residues long. Germline CDR1 KGHSH, CDR2 LQKENI. V lost 2 bases and J lost 2, with 9 bases in between. The CDR3 DNA follows: TGTGCCAGCTCACCAGCAGGGGAAAACTATGGCTACACCTTC. This gives the protein CASSPAGENYGYTF.

This clone was recorded a few times. The gene calls are TRBV5-6 and TRBJ2-2; D not certain. V was pared by 0 bases and J by 0 bases, with 6 bases between. Germline lookup yields CDR1 SGHDT and CDR2 YYEEEE. There are 15 residues in the CDR3. The CDR3 sequence: CASSLGSSNTGELFF. As DNA, the CDR3 is TGTGCCAGCAGCTTGGGGAGTTCGAACACCGGGGAGCTGTTTTTT.

The chain combines TRBV25-1 with TRBJ2-7; 11 bases agree with TRBD1. The germline gives CDR1 MGHDK, CDR2 SYGVNS. The length of the CDR3 is 15 residues. The V and J ends lost 4 bases and 5 bases, in that order; junction bases with no gene match: 7. This chain's CDR3 is CASSGMGTGGNEQYF. In DNA form, the CDR3 reads TGTGCCAGCAGTGGGATGGGGACAGGGGGGAACGAGCAGTACTTC.